The present T cell receptor beta chain was sequenced within a study of T cell responses to AZD1222 COVID-19 vaccine (dated by TCRdb to the early 2020s). With respect to the entire study: A total of just over 230 trial participants underwent TCR sequencing, of whom under 220 had received two doses of AZD1222 and roughly 26 had received two doses of the MenACWY control vaccine. Trial participants were enrolled into age subgroups of 18-55, 56-69 and 70-plus years, which contained approximately 150, 28 and 58 TCR-sequenced participants, respectively. Overall results and qualifications from the work: Because no day 14 peak-response samples were available, repertoires were characterized only after the peak T cell response. Conclusions about previously exposed vaccinees are limited because only a handful of AZD1222 recipients were SARS-CoV-2 seropositive at baseline. The 56-69-year group was small, and its depth increase did not reach significance, likely because of low power. CD4 TCRs associated with the vaccine covered the entire spike protein, and the dominant responses were in regions 160-218 and 743-854. Participants were mostly white British, with more females than males. The authors suggested clonal diversity may have been underestimated. Reportedly, almost half of the unique spike-specific TCRs recognized epitopes lying outside the regions that are mutated in the B.1.351 and B.1.1.7 variants. After two AZD1222 doses, spike-specific TCR breadth and depth were significantly higher than at day 0 and than in MenACWY recipients.

The CDR3 regions of human TCRbeta chains were analyzed by immunosequencing. Turning to the authors' computational methods: Repertoire TCRs were checked for matches against a reference library of SARS-CoV-2-specific TCRs that had been generated using the MIRA antigen-specificity platform. Breadth was defined as the fraction of unique TCRs that were SARS-CoV-2-associated. Depth was defined as the fraction of total T cells that were SARS-CoV-2-associated. Each spike-specific TCR was assigned to its reactive spike region and to a CD4 or CD8 class using the MIRA data. Log10-transformed breadth and depth values were compared by one-way ANOVA with Sidak's multiple comparisons tests. Not all clones reach the TCRdb copy of this immuneACCESS table, which keeps in-frame sequences only. Checked studies attribute under half of the gap to unresolved V genes and leave the rest unexplained. That table is the source of V, J and clone size, and D and trimming were worked out from the DNA. For this sample there are roughly 100,000 clones; approximately 91% appear just once. Of the sample, 8% to 8.5% is held by the ten largest clones.

The sample's time point, from its label and the paper: about 28 days (+/-7) after the second vaccine dose. AZD1222 recipients with second doses at about 4 weeks or about 12 weeks were pooled, because spike-specific TCR depth and breadth did not differ between schedules. Vaccinee samples were obtained from the UK trials COV001 and COV002, which included a single-blind randomized controlled phase 2/3 trial of AZD1222 (ChAdOx1 nCoV-19) in healthy adults. For TCRbeta chain sequencing, PBMC samples were collected from trial participants at day 0 and at day 28 after the second dose. About this clone: Its antigen is unknown. Nothing much larger sits one base from this clone, and base qualities are not available.

This receptor was taken from an adult who received the AZD1222 COVID-19 vaccine. The starting material was peripheral blood, obtained 28 days after the second AZD1222 dose.

The CDR3 protein: CASSFQGGLNTGELFF. The nucleotides are TGCGCCAGCAGCTTCCAAGGAGGCCTAAACACCGGGGAGCTGTTTTTT. The sequence is built from TRBV5-1 and TRBJ2-2; tentative D gene TRBD2, with 5 bases matching. The CDR3 spans 16 residues, from the cysteine through the phenylalanine. Just the 48-base CDR3 DNA is kept, in frame starting at base 1. A distance of 13 bases separates the germline ends of V and J, which lose 2 bases and 2 bases respectively. The germline V gene gives CDR1 as SGHRS and CDR2 as YFSETQ.